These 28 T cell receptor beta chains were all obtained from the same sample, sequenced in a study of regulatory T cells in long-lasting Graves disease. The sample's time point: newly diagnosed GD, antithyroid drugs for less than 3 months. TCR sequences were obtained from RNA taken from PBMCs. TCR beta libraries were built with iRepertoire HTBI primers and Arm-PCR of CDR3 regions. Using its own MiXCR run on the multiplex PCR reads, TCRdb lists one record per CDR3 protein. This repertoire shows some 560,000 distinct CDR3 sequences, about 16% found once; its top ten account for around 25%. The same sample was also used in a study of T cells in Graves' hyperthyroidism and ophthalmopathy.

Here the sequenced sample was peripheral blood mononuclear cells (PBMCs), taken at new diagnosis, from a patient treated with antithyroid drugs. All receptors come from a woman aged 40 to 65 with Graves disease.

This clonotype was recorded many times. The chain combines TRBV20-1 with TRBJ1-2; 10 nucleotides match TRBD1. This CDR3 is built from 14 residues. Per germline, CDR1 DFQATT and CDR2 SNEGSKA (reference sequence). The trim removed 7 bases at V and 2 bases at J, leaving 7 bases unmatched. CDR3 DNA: TGCAGTGTCGGGAAGGGACAGGGGAACTATGGCTACACCTTC. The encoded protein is CSVGKGQGNYGYTF.

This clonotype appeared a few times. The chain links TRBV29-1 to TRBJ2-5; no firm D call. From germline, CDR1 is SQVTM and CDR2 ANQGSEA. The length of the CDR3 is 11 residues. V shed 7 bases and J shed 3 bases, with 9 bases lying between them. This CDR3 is CSASLEETQYF. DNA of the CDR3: TGCAGCGCGTCGTTGGAAGAGACCCAGTACTTC.

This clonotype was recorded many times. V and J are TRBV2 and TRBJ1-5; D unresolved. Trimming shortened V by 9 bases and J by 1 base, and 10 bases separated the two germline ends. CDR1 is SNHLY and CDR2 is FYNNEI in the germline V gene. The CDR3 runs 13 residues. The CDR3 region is CASTPTSNQPQHF. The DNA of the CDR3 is TGTGCCAGTACGCCTACAAGCAATCAGCCCCAGCATTTT.

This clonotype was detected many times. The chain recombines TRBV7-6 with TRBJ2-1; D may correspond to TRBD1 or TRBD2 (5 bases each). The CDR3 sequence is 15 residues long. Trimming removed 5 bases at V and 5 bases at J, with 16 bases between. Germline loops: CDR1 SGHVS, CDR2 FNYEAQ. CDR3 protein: CASSPWDGKDNEQFF. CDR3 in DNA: TGTGCCAGCAGCCCCTGGGACGGAAAAGACAATGAGCAGTTCTTC.

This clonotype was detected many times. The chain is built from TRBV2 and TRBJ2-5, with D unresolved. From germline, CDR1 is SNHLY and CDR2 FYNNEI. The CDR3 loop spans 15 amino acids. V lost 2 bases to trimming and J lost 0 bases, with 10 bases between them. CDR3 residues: CASSEPTWYQETQYF. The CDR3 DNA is TGTGCCAGCAGTGAACCCACATGGTACCAAGAGACCCAGTACTTC. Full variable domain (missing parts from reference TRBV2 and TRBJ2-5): EPEVTQTPSHQVTQMGQEVILRCVPISNHLYFYWYRQILGQKVEFLVSFYNNEISEKSEIFDDQFSVERPDGSNFTLKIRSTKLEDSAMYFCASSEPTWYQETQYFGPGTRLLVL.

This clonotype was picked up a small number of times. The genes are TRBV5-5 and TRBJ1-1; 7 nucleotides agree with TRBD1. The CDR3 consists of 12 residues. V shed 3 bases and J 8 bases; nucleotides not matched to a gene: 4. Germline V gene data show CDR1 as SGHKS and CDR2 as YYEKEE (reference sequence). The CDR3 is CASSSDRLEAFF. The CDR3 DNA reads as TGTGCCAGCAGCTCGGACAGGTTGGAAGCTTTCTTT.

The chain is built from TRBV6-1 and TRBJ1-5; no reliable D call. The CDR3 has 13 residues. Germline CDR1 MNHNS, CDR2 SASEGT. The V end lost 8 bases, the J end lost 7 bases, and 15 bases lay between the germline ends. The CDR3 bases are TGTGCCAGCCGGGAGGTTGTGCCCCAGCCCCAGCATTTT. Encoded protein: CASREVVPQPQHF.

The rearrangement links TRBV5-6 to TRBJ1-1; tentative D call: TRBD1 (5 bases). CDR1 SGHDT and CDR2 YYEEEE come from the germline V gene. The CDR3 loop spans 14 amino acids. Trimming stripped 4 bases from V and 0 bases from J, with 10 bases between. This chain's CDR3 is CASSQGTMNTEAFF. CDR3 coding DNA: TGTGCCAGCAGCCAGGGTACCATGAACACTGAAGCTTTCTTT. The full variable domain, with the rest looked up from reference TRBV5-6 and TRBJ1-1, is DAGVTQSPTHLIKTRGQQVTLRCSPKSGHDTVSWYQQALGQGPQFIFQYYEEEERQRGNFPDRFSGHQFPNYSSELNVNALLLGDSALYLCASSQGTMNTEAFFGQGTRLTVV.

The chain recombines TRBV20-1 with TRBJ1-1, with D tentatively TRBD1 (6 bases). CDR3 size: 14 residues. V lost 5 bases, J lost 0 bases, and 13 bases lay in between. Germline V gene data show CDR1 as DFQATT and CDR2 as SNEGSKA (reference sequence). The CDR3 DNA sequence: TGCAGTGCTGACCCTGGACAGATGAACACTGAAGCTTTCTTT. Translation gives CSADPGQMNTEAFF.

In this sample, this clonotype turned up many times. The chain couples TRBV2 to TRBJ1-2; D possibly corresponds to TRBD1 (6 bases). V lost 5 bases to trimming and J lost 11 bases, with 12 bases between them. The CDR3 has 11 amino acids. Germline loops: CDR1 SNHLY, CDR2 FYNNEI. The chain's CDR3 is CASSPGAQYTF. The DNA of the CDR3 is TGTGCCAGCAGTCCAGGGGCACAGTACACCTTC.

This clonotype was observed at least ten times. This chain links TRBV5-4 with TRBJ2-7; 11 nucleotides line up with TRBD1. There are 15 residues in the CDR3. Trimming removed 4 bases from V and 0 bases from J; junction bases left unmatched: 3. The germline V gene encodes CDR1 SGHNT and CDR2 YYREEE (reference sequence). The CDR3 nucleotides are TGTGCCAGCAGCAACGGACAGGGGGCCTCCTACGAGCAGTACTTC. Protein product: CASSNGQGASYEQYF.

CDR3 nucleotides: TGCGCCAGCAGCCAACCTGACAGTCAAGAGACCCAGTACTTC. This translates into CASSQPDSQETQYF. This chain joins TRBV4-1 and TRBJ2-5; possibly TRBD1 for D (5 bases). This CDR3 has 14 amino acids. Looked up from germline, CDR1 is MGHRA and CDR2 is YSYEKL. Trimming took 2 bases from V and 2 from J, leaving 9 bases between them.

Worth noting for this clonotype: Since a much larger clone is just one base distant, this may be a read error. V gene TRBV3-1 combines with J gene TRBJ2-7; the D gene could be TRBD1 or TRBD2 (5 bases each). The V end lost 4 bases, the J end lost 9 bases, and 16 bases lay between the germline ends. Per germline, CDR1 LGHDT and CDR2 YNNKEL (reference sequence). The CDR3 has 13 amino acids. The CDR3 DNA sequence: TGTGCCAGCAGCCTAACCCGGGGCGGATCGCAGTACTTC. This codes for CASSLTRGGSQYF.

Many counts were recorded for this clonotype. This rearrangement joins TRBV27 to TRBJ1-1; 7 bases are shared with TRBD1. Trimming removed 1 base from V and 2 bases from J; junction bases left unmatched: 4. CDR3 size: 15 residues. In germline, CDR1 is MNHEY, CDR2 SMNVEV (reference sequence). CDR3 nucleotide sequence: TGTGCCAGCAGTTTATTGGGGACAGCTAACACTGAAGCTTTCTTT. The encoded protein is CASSLLGTANTEAFF.

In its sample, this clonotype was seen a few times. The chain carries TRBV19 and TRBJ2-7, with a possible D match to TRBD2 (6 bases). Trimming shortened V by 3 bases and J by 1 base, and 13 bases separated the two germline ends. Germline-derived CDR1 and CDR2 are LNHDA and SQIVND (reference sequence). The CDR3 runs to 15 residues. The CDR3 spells CASSIYGGSSYEQYF. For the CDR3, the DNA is TGTGCCAGTAGTATTTACGGGGGTAGTTCCTACGAGCAGTACTTC.

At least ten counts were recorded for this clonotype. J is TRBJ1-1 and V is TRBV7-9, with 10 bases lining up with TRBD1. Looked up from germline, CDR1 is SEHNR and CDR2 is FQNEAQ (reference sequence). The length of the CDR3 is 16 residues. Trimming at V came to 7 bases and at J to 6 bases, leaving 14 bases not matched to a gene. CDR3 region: CASNSQPGQGTSEAFF. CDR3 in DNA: TGTGCCAGCAATTCCCAGCCGGGACAGGGGACCTCTGAAGCTTTCTTT.

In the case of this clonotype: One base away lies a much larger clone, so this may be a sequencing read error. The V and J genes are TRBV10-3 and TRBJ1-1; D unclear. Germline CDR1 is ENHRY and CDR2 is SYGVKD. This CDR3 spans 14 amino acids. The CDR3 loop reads CAISESFGFSEASF. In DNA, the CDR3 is TGTGCCATCAGTGAGTCCTTTGGTTTCTCTGAAGCTTCCTTT.

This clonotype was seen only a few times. The chain's CDR3 is CAWSVQGAGEQFF. The CDR3 DNA reads TGTGCCTGGAGTGTTCAGGGGGCGGGTGAGCAGTTCTTC. V gene TRBV30 combines with J gene TRBJ2-1; 8 bases line up with TRBD1. CDR1 and CDR2 from the germline V gene are GTSNPN and SVGIG (reference sequence). V lost 0 bases to trimming and J lost 9 bases; unmatched junction nucleotides: 4. The CDR3 consists of 13 residues.

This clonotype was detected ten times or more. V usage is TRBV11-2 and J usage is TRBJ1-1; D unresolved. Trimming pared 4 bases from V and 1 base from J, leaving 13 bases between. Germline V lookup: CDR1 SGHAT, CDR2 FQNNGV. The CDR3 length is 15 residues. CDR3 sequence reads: CASSSNRGANTEAFF. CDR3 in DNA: TGTGCCAGCAGCTCGAACCGAGGTGCGAACACTGAAGCTTTCTTT.

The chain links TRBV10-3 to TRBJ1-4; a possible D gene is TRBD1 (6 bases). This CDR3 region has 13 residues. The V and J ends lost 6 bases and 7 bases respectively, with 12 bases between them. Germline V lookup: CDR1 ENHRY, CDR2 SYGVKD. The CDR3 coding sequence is TGTGCCATCAGCGGACAGCCGGGTGAAAAACTGTTTTTT. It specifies CAISGQPGEKLFF.

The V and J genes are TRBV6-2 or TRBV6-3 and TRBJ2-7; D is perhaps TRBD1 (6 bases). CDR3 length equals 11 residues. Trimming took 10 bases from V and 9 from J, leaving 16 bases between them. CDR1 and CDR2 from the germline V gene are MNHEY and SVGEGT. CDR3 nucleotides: TGTGCCAACTCCCCAGGGGCCGGGCAGTACTTC. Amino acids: CANSPGAGQYF.

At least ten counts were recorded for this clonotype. The CDR3 protein is CASSPLPGQGADTQYF. DNA for the CDR3: TGTGCCAGCAGTCCACTCCCCGGACAGGGCGCAGATACGCAGTATTTT. The J gene is TRBJ2-3, the V gene TRBV12-3 or TRBV12-4; 8 bases are a match to TRBD1. Germline trimming cut 5 bases from V and 4 bases from J; bases unmatched to any gene: 11. This CDR3 spans 16 amino acids.

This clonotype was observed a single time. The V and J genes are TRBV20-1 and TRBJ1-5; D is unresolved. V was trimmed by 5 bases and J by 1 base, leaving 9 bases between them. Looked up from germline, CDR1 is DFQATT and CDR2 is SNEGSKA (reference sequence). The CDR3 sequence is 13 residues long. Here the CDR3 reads CSAGKSSNQPQHF. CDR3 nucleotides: TGCAGTGCTGGAAAGTCCAGCAATCAGCCCCAGCATTTT.

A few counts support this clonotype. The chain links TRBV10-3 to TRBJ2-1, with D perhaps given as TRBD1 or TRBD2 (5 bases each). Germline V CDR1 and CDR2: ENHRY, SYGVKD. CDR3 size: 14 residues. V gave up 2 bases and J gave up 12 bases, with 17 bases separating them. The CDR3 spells CAISETRDPSRQFF. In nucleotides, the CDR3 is TGTGCCATCAGTGAGACTAGGGACCCCAGTCGGCAGTTCTTC.

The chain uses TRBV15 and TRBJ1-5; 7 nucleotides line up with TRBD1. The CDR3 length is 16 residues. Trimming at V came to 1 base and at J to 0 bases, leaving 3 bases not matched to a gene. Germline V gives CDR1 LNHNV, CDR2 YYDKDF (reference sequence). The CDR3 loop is CATSRGGTASNQPQHF. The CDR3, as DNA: TGTGCCACCAGCAGAGGTGGGACAGCTAGCAATCAGCCCCAGCATTTT.

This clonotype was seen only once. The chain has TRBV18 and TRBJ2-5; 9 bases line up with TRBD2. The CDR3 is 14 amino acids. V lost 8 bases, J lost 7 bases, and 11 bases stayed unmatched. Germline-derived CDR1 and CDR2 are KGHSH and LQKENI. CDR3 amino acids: CASSPSGDLATQYF. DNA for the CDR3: TGTGCCAGCAGCCCTAGCGGGGACCTTGCGACCCAGTACTTC.

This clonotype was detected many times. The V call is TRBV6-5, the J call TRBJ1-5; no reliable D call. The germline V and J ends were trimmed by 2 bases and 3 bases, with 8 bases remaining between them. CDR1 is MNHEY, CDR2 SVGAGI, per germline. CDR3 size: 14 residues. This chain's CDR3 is CASSYGRNNQPQHF. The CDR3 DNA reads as TGTGCCAGCAGTTACGGACGAAACAATCAGCCCCAGCATTTT.

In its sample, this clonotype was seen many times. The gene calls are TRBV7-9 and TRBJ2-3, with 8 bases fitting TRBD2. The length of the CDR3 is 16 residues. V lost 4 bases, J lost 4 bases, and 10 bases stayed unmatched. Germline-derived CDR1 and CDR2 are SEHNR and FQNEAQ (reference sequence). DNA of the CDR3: TGTGCCAGCAGCTCTACGACTAGCGCTTGGGCAGATACGCAGTATTTT. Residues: CASSSTTSAWADTQYF.